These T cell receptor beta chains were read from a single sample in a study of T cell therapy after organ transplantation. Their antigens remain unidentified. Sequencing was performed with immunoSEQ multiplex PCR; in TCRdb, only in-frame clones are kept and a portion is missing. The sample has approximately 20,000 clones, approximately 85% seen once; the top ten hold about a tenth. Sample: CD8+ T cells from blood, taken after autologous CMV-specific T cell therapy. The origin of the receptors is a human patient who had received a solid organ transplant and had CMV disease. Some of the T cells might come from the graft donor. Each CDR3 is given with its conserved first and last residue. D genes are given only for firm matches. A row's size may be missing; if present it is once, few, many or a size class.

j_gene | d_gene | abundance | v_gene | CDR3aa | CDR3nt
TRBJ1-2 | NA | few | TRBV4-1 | CASSQESAHGYTF | TGCGCCAGCAGCCAAGAGTCGGCGCATGGCTACACCTTC
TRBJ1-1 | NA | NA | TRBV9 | CASSPPRGATTEAFF | TGTGCCAGCAGCCCCCCCCGGGGGGCGACGACTGAAGCTTTCTTT
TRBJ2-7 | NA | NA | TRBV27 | CASSFDGGDGFGQYF | TGTGCCAGCAGTTTCGACGGGGGCGATGGATTTGGGCAGTACTTC
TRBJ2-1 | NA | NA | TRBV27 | CASTPGELLYNEQFF | TGTGCCAGCACCCCGGGGGAACTACTTTACAATGAGCAGTTCTTC
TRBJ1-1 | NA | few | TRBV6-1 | CASTGAGLEAFF | TGTGCCAGCACAGGGGCCGGCCTTGAAGCTTTCTTT
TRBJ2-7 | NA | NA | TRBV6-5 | CASSYADRTYEQYF | TGTGCCAGCAGTTACGCTGACAGAACCTACGAGCAGTACTTC
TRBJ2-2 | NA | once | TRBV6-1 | CASRQNTGELFF | TGTGCCAGCAGGCAAAACACCGGGGAGCTGTTTTTT
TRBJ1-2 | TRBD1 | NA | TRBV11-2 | CASSLDVKGALGYTF | TGTGCCAGCAGCTTAGATGTGAAGGGGGCTCTCGGCTACACCTTC
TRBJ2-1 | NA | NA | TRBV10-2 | CASSEVKVNEQFF | TGCGCCAGCAGTGAGGTTAAGGTAAATGAGCAGTTCTTC
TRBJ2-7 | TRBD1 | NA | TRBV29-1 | CATAGTDSYEQYF | TGCGCCACAGCCGGGACAGACTCCTACGAGCAGTACTTC
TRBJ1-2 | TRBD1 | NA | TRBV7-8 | CASSLRDREHGYTF | TGTGCCAGCAGCCTTCGGGACAGGGAACATGGCTACACCTTC
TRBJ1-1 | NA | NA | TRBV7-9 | CASSRVLESGTEAFF | TGTGCCAGCAGCAGGGTTCTGGAAAGTGGGACTGAAGCTTTCTTT
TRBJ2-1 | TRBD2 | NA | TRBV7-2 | CASSSIGLAGAFINEQFF | TGTGCCAGCAGCTCCATCGGGCTAGCGGGGGCTTTTATCAATGAGCAGTTCTTC
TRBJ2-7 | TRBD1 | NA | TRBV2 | CASQYGTGIVEQYF | TGTGCCAGCCAGTACGGGACAGGGATTGTCGAGCAGTACTTC
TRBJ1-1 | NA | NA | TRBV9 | CASSPHPGGLMNTEAFF | TGTGCCAGCAGCCCACATCCGGGGGGTCTTATGAACACTGAAGCTTTCTTT
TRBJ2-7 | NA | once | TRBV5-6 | CASSLGFGSTYEQYF | TGTGCCAGCAGCTTAGGCTTCGGCTCCACCTACGAGCAGTACTTC
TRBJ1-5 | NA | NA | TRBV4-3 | CASSQDRSLYTNQPQHF | TGCGCCAGCAGCCAAGATAGGAGCCTATACACGAATCAGCCCCAGCATTTT
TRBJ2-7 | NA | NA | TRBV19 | CASSIGPGTLSYEQYF | TGTGCCAGTAGTATAGGCCCCGGGACGTTATCCTACGAGCAGTACTTC
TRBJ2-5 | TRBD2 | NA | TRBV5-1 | CASSLAASGGHQETQYF | TGCGCCAGCAGCTTGGCCGCTAGCGGGGGGCACCAAGAGACCCAGTACTTC
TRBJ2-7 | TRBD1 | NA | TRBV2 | CASSEAHTGGREQYF | TGTGCCAGCAGTGAAGCTCACACAGGGGGTCGAGAGCAGTACTTC
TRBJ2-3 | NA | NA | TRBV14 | CASSPYGRPDTQYF | TGTGCCAGCAGTCCCTATGGGAGACCAGATACGCAGTATTTT
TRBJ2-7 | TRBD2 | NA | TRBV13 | CASSGGAGAYEQYF | TGTGCCAGCAGCGGCGGGGCGGGGGCCTACGAGCAGTACTTC
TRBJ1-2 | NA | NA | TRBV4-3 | CASSQDWEQDYGYTF | TGCGCCAGCAGCCAAGATTGGGAACAGGACTATGGCTACACCTTC